Detailed here is one T cell receptor (beta chain). Its antigen remains unidentified. The sample originates from a study of CD8 T cell repertoires and HIV-1 epitope variants. Points from the study as a whole: Most of the nine antigen-specific clonotypes appeared cross-reactive to autologous or escape variants.

Using immunoSEQ multiplex PCR, the repertoire was profiled, and TCRdb retains in-frame clones only, with some absent. The sample consists of about 7,100 clones, 55% to 80% of them appearing once. The germline V gene has CDR1 MDHEN and CDR2 SYDVKM. The CDR3 contains 17 residues. Between the trimmed V and J ends, which lost 6 bases and 2 bases, there was a span of 23 bases. This TCR was sampled from a male donor with HIV. The sequenced material came from cultured CD8+ T cells derived from PBMCs. The chain combines TRBV28 with TRBJ2-7, with D perhaps given as TRBD1 or TRBD2 (5 bases each). Here the CDR3 DNA reads TGTGCCAGCAGAACCAACCAACCGGGACGGCTAGCCTACGAGCAGTACTTC. It encodes CASRTNQPGRLAYEQYF.